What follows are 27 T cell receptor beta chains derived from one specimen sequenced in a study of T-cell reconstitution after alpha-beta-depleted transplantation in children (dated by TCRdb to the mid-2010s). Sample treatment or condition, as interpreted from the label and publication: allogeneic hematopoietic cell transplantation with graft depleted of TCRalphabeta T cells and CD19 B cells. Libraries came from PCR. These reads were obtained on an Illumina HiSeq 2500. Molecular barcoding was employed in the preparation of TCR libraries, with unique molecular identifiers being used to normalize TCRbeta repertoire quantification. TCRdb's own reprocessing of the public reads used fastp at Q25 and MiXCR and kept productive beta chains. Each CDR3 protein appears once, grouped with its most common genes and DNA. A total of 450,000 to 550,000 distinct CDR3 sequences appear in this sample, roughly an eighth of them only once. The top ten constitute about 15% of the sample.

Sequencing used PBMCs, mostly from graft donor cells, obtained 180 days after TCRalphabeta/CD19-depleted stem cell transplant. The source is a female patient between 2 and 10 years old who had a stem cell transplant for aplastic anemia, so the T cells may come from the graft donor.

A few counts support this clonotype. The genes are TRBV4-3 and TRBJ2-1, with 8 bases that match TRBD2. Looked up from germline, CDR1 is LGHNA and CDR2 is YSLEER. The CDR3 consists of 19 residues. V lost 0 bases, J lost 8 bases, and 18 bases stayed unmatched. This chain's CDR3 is CASSQERTGLAGLLDEQFF. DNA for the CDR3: TGCGCCAGCAGCCAAGAGCGAACCGGTCTAGCGGGTTTGTTAGATGAGCAGTTCTTC.

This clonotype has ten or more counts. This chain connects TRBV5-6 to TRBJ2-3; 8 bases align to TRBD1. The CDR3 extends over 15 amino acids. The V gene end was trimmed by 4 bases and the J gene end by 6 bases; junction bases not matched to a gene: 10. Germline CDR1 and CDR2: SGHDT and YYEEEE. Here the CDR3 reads CASSPRQGMRDTQYF. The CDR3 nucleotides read TGTGCCAGCAGCCCGAGACAGGGGATGAGGGATACGCAGTATTTT.

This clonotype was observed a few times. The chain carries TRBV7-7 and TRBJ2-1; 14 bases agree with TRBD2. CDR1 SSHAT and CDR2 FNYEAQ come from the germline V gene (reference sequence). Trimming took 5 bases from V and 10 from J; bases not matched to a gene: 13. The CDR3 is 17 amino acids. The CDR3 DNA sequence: TGTGCCAGCAGCCCCGGGACTAGCGGGAGTCGGGAAGGCGAGCAGTTCTTC. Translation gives CASSPGTSGSREGEQFF.

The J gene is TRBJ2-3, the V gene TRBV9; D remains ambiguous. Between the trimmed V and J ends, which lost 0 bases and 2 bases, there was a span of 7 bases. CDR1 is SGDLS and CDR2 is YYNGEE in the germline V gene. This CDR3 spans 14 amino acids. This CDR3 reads CASSVDQTTDTQYF. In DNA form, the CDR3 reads TGTGCCAGCAGCGTAGATCAGACCACAGATACGCAGTATTTT.

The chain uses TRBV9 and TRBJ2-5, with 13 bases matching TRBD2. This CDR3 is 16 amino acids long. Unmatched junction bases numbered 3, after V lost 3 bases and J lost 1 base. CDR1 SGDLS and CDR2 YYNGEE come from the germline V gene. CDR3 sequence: CASSGGTSGTQETQYF. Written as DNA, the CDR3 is TGTGCCAGCAGCGGTGGGACTAGCGGGACCCAAGAGACCCAGTACTTC.

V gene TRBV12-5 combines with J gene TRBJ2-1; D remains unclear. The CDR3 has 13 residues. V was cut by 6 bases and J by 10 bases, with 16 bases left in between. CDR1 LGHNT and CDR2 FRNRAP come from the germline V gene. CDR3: CASGPGPLIEQFF. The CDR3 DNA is TGTGCTAGTGGCCCGGGTCCCTTGATCGAGCAGTTCTTC.

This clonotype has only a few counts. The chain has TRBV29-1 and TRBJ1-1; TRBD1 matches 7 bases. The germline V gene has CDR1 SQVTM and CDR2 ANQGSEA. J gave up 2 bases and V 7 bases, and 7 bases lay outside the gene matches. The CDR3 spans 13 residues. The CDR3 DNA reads TGCAGCGCTGCGGGACAGCTAAACACTGAAGCTTTCTTT. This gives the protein CSAAGQLNTEAFF.

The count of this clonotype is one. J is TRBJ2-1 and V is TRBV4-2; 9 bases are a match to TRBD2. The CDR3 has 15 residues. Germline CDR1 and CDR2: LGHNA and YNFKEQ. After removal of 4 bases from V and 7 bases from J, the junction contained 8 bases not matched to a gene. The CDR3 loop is CASSLFAGGPNEQFF. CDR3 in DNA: TGTGCCAGCAGCCTGTTTGCGGGGGGGCCTAATGAGCAGTTCTTC.

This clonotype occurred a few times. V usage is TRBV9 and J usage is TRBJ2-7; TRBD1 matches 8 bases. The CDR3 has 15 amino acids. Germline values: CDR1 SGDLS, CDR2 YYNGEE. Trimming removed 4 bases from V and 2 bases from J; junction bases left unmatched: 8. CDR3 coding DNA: TGTGCCAGCAGCTCGACAGGGGTTGGAACCTACGAGCAGTACTTC. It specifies CASSSTGVGTYEQYF.

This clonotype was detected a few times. CDR3 coding DNA: TGCAGTGCCACTGACAGGGGCTACGAGCAGTACTTC. Its translation: CSATDRGYEQYF. The chain couples TRBV20-1 to TRBJ2-7, with 8 nucleotides matching TRBD1. Losses at the gene ends were 6 bases for V and 3 bases for J; bases not matched to a gene: 4. Germline V gene lookup returns CDR1 DFQATT and CDR2 SNEGSKA (reference sequence). The CDR3 extends over 12 amino acids.

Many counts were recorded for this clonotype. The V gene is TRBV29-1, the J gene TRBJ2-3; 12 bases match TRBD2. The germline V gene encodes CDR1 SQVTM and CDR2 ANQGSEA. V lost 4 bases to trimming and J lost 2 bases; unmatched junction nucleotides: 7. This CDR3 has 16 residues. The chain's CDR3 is CSVVGTSGRNTDTQYF. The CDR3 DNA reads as TGCAGCGTTGTCGGAACTAGCGGGAGGAACACAGATACGCAGTATTTT.

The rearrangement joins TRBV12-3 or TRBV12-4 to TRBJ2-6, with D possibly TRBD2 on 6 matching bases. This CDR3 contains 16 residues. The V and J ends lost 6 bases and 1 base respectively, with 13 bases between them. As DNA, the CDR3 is TGTGCCAGCAGCTCTCTCCGGGGGTCTGGGGCCAACGTCCTGACTTTC. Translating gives CASSSLRGSGANVLTF.

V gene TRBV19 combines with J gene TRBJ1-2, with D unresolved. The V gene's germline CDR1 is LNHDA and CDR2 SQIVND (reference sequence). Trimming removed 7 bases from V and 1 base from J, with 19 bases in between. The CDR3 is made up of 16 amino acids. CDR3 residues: CASTNIGSRLNYGYTF. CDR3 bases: TGTGCCAGTACAAATATCGGGTCCAGGCTTAACTATGGCTACACCTTC.

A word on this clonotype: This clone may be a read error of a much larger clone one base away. CDR3 DNA: TGTGCCAGCAGTTCTAGCGGGGGGGCCTCAGATACGCAGTATTTT. This codes for CASSSSGGASDTQYF. The gene calls are TRBV7-9 and TRBJ2-3, with 12 bases matching TRBD2. CDR1 and CDR2 from the germline V gene are SEHNR and FQNEAQ (reference sequence). With V trimmed by 6 bases and J by 4 bases, 5 bases remained unmatched. The CDR3 runs 15 residues.

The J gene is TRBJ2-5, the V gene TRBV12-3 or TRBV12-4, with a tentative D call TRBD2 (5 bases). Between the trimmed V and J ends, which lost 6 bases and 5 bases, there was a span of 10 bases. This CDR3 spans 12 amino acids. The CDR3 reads CASSVRGETQYF. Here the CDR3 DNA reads TGTGCCAGCAGCGTCAGAGGGGAGACCCAGTACTTC.

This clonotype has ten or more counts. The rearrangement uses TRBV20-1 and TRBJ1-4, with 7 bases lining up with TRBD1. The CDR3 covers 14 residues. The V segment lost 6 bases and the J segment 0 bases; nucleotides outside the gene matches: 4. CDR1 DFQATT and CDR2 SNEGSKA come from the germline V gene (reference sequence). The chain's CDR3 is CSAPTGATNEKLFF. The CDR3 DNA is TGCAGTGCCCCCACAGGGGCAACTAATGAAAAACTGTTTTTT.

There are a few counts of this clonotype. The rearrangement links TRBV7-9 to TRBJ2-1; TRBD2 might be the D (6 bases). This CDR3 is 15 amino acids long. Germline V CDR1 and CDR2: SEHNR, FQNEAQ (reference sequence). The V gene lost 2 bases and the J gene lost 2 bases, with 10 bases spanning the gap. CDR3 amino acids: CASSLRRAPYNEQFF. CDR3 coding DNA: TGTGCCAGCAGCTTAAGGAGGGCCCCCTACAATGAGCAGTTCTTC.

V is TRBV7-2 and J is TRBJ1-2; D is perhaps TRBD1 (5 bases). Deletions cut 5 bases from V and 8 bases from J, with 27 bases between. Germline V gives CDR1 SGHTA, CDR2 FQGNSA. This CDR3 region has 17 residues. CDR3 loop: CASSPGVGATRLKGYTF. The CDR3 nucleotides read TGTGCCAGCAGCCCGGGGGTAGGGGCGACCCGTCTAAAAGGCTACACCTTC.

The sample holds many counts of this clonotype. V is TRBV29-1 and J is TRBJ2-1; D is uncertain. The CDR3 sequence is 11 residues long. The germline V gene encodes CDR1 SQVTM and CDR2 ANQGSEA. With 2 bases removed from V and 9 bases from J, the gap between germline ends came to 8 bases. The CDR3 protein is CSVEKYAEQFF. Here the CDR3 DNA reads TGCAGCGTTGAAAAATACGCTGAGCAGTTCTTC.

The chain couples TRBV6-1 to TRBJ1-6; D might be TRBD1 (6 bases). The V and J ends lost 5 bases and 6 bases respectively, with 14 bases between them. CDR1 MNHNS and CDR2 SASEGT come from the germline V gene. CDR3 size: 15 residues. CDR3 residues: CASSPGGHGNSPLHF. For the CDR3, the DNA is TGTGCCAGCAGTCCCGGGGGCCACGGTAATTCACCCCTCCACTTT.

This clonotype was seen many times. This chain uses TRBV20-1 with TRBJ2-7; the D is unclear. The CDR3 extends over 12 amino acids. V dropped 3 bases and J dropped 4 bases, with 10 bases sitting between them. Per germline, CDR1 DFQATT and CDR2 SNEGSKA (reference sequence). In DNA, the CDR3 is TGCAGTGCTAGCGGGCTGGGGTACGAGCAGTACTTC. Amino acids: CSASGLGYEQYF.

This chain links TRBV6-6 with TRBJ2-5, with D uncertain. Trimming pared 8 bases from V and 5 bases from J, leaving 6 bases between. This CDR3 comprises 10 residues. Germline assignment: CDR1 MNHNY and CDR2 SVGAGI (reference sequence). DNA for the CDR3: TGTGCCAGCGGGATGGAGACCCAGTACTTC. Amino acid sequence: CASGMETQYF.

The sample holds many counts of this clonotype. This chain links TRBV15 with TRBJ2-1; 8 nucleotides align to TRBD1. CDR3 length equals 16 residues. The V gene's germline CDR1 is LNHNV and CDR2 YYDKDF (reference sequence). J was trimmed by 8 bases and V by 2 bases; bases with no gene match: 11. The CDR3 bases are TGTGCCACCAGCAGATTCCGGGACAGGAGTTTCGATGAGCAGTTCTTC. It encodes CATSRFRDRSFDEQFF.

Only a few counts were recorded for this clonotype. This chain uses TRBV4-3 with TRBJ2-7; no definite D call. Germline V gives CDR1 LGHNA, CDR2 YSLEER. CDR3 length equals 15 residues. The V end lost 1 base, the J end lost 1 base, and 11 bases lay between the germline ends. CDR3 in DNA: TGCGCCAGCAGCCAAGTCATATCTGGGTCCTACGAGCAGTACGTC. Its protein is CASSQVISGSYEQYV.

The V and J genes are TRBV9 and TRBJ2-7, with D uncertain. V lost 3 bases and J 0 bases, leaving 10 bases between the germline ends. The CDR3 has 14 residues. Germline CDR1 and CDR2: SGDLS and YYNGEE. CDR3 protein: CASSDGGSSYEQYV. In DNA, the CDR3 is TGTGCCAGCAGCGATGGCGGAAGCTCCTACGAGCAGTACGTC.

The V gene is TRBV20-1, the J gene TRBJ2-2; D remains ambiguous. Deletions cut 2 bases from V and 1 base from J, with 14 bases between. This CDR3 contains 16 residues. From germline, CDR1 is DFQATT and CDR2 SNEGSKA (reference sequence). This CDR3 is CSARNQDRGNTGELFF. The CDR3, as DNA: TGCAGTGCTAGAAATCAAGACCGAGGGAACACCGGGGAGCTGTTTTTT.

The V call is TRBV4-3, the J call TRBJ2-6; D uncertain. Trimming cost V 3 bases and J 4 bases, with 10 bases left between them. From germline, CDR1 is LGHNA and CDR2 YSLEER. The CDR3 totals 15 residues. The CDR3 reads CASSQVLAGANVLTF. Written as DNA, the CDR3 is TGCGCCAGCAGCCAGGTACTGGCCGGGGCCAACGTCCTGACTTTC.